This paragraph covers one TCR beta chain sequence. The protocol was immunoSEQ multiplex PCR, while the TCRdb copy is restricted to in-frame clones and leaves out a portion. The sample includes more than 10,000 clones, just under 90% of them seen just once. The sample belongs to a study of blood T cell dynamics during melanoma immunotherapy. The time point denotes: pre-treatment baseline. The CDR3 spans 16 residues. Germline values: CDR1 SEHNR, CDR2 FQNEAQ (reference sequence). V shed 1 base, J shed 5 bases, and the junction held 7 bases outside the gene matches. The chain is built from TRBV7-9 and TRBJ2-5; 10 nucleotides align to TRBD2. The sequencing used blood, collected from a patient treated with checkpoint blockade. The sequence was collected from a human donor with melanoma. CDR3 sequence: CASSLGPGAGGETQYF. The CDR3 nucleotides read TGTGCCAGCAGCTTAGGCCCGGGAGCGGGAGGGGAGACCCAGTACTTC.